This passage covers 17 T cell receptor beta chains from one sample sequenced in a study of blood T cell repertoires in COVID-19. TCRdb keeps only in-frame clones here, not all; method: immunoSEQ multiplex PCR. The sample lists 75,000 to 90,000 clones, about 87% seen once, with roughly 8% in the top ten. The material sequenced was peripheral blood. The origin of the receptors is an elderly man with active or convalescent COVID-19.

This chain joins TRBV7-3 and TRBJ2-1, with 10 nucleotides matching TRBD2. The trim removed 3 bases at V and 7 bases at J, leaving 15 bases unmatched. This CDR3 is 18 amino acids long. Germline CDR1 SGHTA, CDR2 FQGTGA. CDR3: CASSFTGPPSGSRNEQFF. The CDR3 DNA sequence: TGTGCCAGCAGCTTTACGGGCCCACCTAGCGGGAGTCGTAATGAGCAGTTCTTC.

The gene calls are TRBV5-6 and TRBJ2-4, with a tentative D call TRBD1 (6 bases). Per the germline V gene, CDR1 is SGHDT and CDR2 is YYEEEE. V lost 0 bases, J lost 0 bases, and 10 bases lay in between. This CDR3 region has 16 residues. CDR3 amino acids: CASSLGGQLAKNIQYF. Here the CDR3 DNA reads TGTGCCAGCAGCTTGGGGGGACAACTAGCCAAAAACATTCAGTACTTC.

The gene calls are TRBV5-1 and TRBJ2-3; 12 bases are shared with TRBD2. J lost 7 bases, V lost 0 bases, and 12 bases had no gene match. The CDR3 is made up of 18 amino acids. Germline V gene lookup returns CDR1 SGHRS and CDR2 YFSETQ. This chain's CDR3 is CASSLVTGLAGVSNTQYF. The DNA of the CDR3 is TGCGCCAGCAGCTTGGTGACGGGACTAGCGGGTGTCTCAAATACGCAGTATTTT.

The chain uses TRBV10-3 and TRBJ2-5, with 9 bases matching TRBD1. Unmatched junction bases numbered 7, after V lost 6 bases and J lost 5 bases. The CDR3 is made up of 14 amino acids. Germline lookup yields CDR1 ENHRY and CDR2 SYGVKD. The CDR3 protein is CAISTGTGYETQYF. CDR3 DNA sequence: TGTGCCATCAGCACCGGGACAGGGTATGAGACCCAGTACTTC.

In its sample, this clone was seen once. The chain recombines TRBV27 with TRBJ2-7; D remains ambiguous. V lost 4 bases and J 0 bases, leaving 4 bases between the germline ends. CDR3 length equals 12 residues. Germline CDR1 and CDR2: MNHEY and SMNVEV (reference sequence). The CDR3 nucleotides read TGTGCCAGCAGTTCCGGCTCCTACGAGCAGTACGTC. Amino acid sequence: CASSSGSYEQYV.

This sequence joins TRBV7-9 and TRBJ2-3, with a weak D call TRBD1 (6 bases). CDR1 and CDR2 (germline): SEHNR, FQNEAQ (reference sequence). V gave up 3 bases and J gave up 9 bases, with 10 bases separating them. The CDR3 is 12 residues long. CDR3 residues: CASSFEDRTQYF. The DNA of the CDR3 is TGTGCCAGCAGCTTCGAGGACAGAACGCAGTATTTT.

The CDR3 here is CASSSGERFRNEQFF. CDR3 bases: TGTGCCAGCTCCTCCGGCGAGAGGTTTCGCAATGAGCAGTTCTTC. This chain joins TRBV6-6 and TRBJ2-1; D ambiguous. V gave up 8 bases and J gave up 6 bases, with 20 bases separating them. The CDR3 extends over 15 amino acids. Germline-derived CDR1 and CDR2 are MNHNY and SVGAGI (reference sequence).

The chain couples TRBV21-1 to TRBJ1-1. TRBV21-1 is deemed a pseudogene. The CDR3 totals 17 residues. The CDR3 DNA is TGTGCCAGCAGCAAAAGCGGCAGGCCCTTGATCCACACTGAAGCTTTCTTT. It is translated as CASSKSGRPLIHTEAFF.

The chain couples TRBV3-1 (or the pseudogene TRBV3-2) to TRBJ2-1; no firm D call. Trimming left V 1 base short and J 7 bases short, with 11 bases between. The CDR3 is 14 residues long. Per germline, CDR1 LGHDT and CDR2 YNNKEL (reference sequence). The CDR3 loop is CASSQASWLNEQFF. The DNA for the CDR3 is TGTGCCAGCAGCCAAGCGTCATGGCTGAATGAGCAGTTCTTC.

The DNA for the CDR3 is TGTGCCAGCAGCCAATCGAGACAGCTAAATAATTCACCCCTCCACTTT. Amino acids: CASSQSRQLNNSPLHF. The chain combines TRBV3-1 (or the pseudogene TRBV3-2) with TRBJ1-6; D perhaps matches TRBD1 (5 bases). Trimming removed 2 bases at V and 5 bases at J, with 13 bases between. Per the germline V gene, CDR1 is LGHDT and CDR2 is YNNKEL (reference sequence). The CDR3 consists of 16 residues.

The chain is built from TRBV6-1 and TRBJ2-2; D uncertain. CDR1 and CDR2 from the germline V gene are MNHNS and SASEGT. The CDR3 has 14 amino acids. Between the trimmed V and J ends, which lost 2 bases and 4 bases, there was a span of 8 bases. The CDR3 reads CASSELQTTGELFF. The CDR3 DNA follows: TGTGCCAGCAGTGAACTACAGACCACCGGGGAGCTGTTTTTT.

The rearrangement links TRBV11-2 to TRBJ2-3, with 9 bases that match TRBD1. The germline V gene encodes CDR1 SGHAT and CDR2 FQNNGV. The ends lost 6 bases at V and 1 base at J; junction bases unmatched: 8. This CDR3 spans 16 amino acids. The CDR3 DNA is TGTGCCAGCAGAGGGGGACAGGGTCGTGGCACAGATACGCAGTATTTT. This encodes CASRGGQGRGTDTQYF.

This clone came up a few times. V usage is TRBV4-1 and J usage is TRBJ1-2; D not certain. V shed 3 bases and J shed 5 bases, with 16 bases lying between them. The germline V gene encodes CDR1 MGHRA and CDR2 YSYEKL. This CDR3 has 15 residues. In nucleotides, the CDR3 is TGCGCCAGCAGCCATGCCTTGAGGAGAGCTTATGGCTACACCTTC. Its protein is CASSHALRRAYGYTF.

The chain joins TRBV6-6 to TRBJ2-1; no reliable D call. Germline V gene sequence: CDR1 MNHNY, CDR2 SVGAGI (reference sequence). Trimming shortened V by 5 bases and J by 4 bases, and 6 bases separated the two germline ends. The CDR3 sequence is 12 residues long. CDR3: CASSDTYNEQFF. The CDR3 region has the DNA TGTGCCAGCAGTGACACGTACAATGAGCAGTTCTTC.

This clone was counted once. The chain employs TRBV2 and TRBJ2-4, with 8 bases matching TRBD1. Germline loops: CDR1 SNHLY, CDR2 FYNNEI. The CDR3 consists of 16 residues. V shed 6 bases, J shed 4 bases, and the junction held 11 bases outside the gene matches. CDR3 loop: CASSQHPRQGKNIQYF. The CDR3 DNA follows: TGTGCCAGCAGCCAACACCCTCGACAGGGGAAAAACATTCAGTACTTC.

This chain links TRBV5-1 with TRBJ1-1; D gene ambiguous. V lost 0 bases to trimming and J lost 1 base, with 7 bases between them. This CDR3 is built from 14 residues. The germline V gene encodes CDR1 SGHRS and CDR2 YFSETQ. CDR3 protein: CASSLAGGNTEAFF. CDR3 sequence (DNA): TGCGCCAGCAGCTTGGCAGGAGGGAACACTGAAGCTTTCTTT.

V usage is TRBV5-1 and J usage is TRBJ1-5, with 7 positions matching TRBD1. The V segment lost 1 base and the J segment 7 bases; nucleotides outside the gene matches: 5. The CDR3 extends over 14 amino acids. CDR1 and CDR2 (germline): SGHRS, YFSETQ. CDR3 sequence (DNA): TGCGCCAGCAGCTTGAATCACAGGGGACAGCCCCAGCATTTT. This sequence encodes CASSLNHRGQPQHF.